These T cell receptor beta chains were read from a single sample in a study of shared clonotypes between healthy human individuals. Using immunoSEQ multiplex PCR, the repertoire was profiled, and TCRdb retains in-frame clones only, with some absent. The sample carries fewer than 1.6 million clones, around 98.5% recorded once. Source material: naive CD4+ T cells sorted from blood. The receptor source for this set is a young man in good health. Each CDR3 is given with its conserved first and last residue.

v_gene: TRBV5-1
CDR3aa: CASSPFPQGEGNQPQHF

v_gene: TRBV10-3
CDR3aa: CAISAQSSYNEQFF

v_gene: TRBV2
CDR3aa: CASSGLAGGGETQYF

v_gene: TRBV7-8
CDR3aa: CASTGRAGHGTQYF

v_gene: TRBV19
CDR3aa: CASSTTGQDLGEQYF

v_gene: TRBV4-3
CDR3aa: CASSQVRNSYEQYF

v_gene: TRBV27
CDR3aa: CASSLLGTSGRANVLTF

v_gene: TRBV4-1
CDR3aa: CASSQDPADGANVLTF

v_gene: TRBV9
CDR3aa: CASSPTGGNNEQYF

v_gene: TRBV18
CDR3aa: CASSPPPGTYEQYF

v_gene: TRBV5-4
CDR3aa: CASSLGETGQETQYF

v_gene: TRBV28
CDR3aa: CASSPPELAGGRQQYF

v_gene: TRBV21-1
CDR3aa: CASSLYRTSGGEGSYNEQFF

v_gene: TRBV19
CDR3aa: CASSMPKRGLMSNQPQHF

v_gene: TRBV5-1
CDR3aa: CASSPGTANEQFF

v_gene: TRBV27
CDR3aa: CASRRQQETQYF

v_gene: TRBV18
CDR3aa: CASSPSSAASTDTQYF

v_gene: TRBV9
CDR3aa: CASSYRGAGANVLTF

v_gene: TRBV5-1
CDR3aa: CASSIRDTMNTEAFF

v_gene: TRBV6-1
CDR3aa: CASSEAHRAGNTIYF

v_gene: TRBV6-1
CDR3aa: CASREQKGVSYNEQFF

v_gene: TRBV7-3
CDR3aa: CASSLAGTGGAGELFF

v_gene: TRBV27
CDR3aa: CASTRVGSSSYNEQFF

v_gene: TRBV28
CDR3aa: CASSLSGGANHEQYF

v_gene: TRBV5-1
CDR3aa: CASSLAGGSSYEQYF

v_gene: TRBV5-1
CDR3aa: CASSLATDRGSYEQYF

v_gene: TRBV9
CDR3aa: CASSVAGQRMNEQFF